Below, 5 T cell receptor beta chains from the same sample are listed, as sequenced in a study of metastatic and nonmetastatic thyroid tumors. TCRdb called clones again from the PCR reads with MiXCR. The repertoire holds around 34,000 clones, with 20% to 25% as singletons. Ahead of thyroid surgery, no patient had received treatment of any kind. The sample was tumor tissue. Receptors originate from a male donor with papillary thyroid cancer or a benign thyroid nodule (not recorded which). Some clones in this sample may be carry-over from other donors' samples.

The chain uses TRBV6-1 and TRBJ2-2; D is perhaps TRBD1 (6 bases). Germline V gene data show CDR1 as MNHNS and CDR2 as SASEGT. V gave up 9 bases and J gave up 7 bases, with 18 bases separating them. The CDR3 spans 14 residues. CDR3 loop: CASLCAGVIGELFF. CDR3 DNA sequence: TGTGCCAGTCTATGTGCAGGGGTCATCGGGGAGCTGTTTTTT.

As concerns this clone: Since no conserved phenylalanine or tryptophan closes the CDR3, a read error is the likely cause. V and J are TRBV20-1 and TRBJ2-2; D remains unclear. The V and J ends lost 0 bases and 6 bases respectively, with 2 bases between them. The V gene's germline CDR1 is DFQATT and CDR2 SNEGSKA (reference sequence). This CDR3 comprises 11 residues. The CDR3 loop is CSARESGELFS. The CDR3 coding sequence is TGCAGTGCTAGAGAATCCGGGGAGCTGTTTTCT.

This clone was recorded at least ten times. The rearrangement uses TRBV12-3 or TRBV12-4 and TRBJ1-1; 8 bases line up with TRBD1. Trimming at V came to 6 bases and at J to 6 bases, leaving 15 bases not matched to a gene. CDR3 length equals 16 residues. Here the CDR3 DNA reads TGTGCCAGCAGAGTCCGACAGACAGGGGAACCCCCTGAAGCTTTCTTT. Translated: CASRVRQTGEPPEAFF.

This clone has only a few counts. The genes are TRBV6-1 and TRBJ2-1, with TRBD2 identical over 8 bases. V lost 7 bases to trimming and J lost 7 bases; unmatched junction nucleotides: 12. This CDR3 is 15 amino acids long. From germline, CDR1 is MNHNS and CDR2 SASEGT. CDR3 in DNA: TGTGCCAGCACCAGTCTTACTAGCGGATCGAATGAGCAGTTCTTC. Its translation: CASTSLTSGSNEQFF.

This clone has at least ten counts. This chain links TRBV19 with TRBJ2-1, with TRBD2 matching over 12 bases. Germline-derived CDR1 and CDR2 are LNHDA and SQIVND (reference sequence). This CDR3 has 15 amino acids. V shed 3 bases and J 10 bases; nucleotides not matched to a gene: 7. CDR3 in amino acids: CASSIPLLAGGEQFF. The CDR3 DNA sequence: TGTGCCAGTAGTATCCCCCTTCTAGCGGGAGGGGAGCAGTTCTTC.